One sample yielded the 21 T cell receptor beta chains listed below, sequenced in a study of T cells in Graves' hyperthyroidism and ophthalmopathy. RNA transcripts were the template for amplifying TCR beta CDR3 regions. The HTBI set primed first-round TCR CDR3 RT-PCR. TCRdb passed the multiplex PCR reads through MiXCR, listing each CDR3 protein once. The sample yields roughly 600,000 distinct CDR3 sequences, 14% seen once. Sequencing was done on a sample of blood. Receptor source: a woman aged 45-60 years with Graves' ophthalmopathy.

This clonotype was observed at least ten times. This chain links TRBV5-1 with TRBJ2-3; D is unresolved. Per germline, CDR1 SGHRS and CDR2 YFSETQ. V was trimmed by 4 bases and J by 0 bases, leaving 9 bases between them. CDR3 size: 14 residues. CDR3 coding DNA: TGCGCCAGCAGCGACGGATCTAGCACAGATACGCAGTATTTT. Protein sequence: CASSDGSSTDTQYF.

This clonotype was counted at least ten times. The chain is built from TRBV7-9 and TRBJ1-1; TRBD1 is a possible D gene (5 bases). From germline, CDR1 is SEHNR and CDR2 FQNEAQ (reference sequence). Between the trimmed V and J ends, which lost 3 bases and 4 bases, there was a span of 9 bases. The CDR3 spans 13 residues. The DNA of the CDR3 is TGTGCCAGCAGCTTGACAGCTACCACTGAAGCTTTCTTT. The encoded protein is CASSLTATTEAFF.

This clonotype was seen at least ten times. J is TRBJ2-5 and V is TRBV20-1; a possible D gene is TRBD2 (6 bases). This CDR3 has 12 amino acids. Germline loops: CDR1 DFQATT, CDR2 SNEGSKA (reference sequence). With 4 bases removed from V and 5 bases from J, the gap between germline ends came to 11 bases. The CDR3 DNA is TGCAGTGCTAAGGGACTTGGGGAGACCCAGTACTTC. The encoded protein is CSAKGLGETQYF.

This clonotype was recorded many times. This rearrangement joins TRBV7-9 to TRBJ2-1, with 16 bases fitting TRBD2. Germline-derived CDR1 and CDR2 are SEHNR and FQNEAQ (reference sequence). The CDR3 runs to 16 residues. V was clipped by 2 bases and J by 8 bases; unmatched bases: 3. Here the CDR3 DNA reads TGTGCCAGCAGCTTATTTGGGACTAGCGGGGGGGATGAGCAGTTCTTC. This encodes CASSLFGTSGGDEQFF.

Only a few counts were recorded for this clonotype. The gene calls are TRBV19 and TRBJ1-1; 10 bases agree with TRBD1. CDR3 size: 16 residues. V lost 6 bases and J lost 1; bases outside the gene matches: 8. Germline V lookup: CDR1 LNHDA, CDR2 SQIVND (reference sequence). The CDR3 spells CASRRDRGSGNTEAFF. The DNA for the CDR3 is TGTGCCAGTAGACGGGACAGGGGAAGCGGGAACACTGAAGCTTTCTTT.

This chain links TRBV4-3 with TRBJ1-5; no clear D. The CDR3 is 15 residues long. Germline loops: CDR1 LGHNA, CDR2 YSLEER. Trimming left V 2 bases short and J 4 bases short, with 12 bases between. The CDR3 DNA sequence: TGCGCCAGCAGCCAATCCACCGCCGATAATCAGCCCCAGCATTTT. Amino acid sequence: CASSQSTADNQPQHF.

The table lists this clonotype with many counts. The chain employs TRBV9 and TRBJ2-1; D is perhaps TRBD1 (6 bases). The length of the CDR3 is 12 residues. CDR1 and CDR2 from the germline V gene are SGDLS and YYNGEE. V gave up 3 bases and J gave up 8 bases, with 9 bases separating them. Written as DNA, the CDR3 is TGTGCCAGCAGCGCCAGGGGAGATGAGCAGTTCTTC. It codes for CASSARGDEQFF.

This clonotype has just a few counts. The V gene is TRBV7-9, the J gene TRBJ2-7; D is unclear. The germline gives CDR1 SEHNR, CDR2 FQNEAQ (reference sequence). The CDR3 length is 14 residues. V was clipped by 5 bases and J by 0 bases, with 11 bases between them. The CDR3 reads CASSPRVASYEQYF. The CDR3 nucleotides are TGTGCCAGCAGCCCTCGAGTAGCCTCCTACGAGCAGTACTTC.

The sample holds a few counts of this clonotype. The chain recombines TRBV28 with TRBJ2-7; D possibly corresponds to TRBD1 (7 bases). There are 15 residues in the CDR3. The germline gives CDR1 MDHEN, CDR2 SYDVKM. The V and J ends lost 3 bases and 0 bases respectively, with 12 bases between them. For the CDR3, the DNA is TGTGCCAGCAGTTTGGGCAGGGGGGACTCCTACGAGCAGTACTTC. This translates into CASSLGRGDSYEQYF.

This clonotype was detected many times. This chain uses TRBV12-3 or TRBV12-4 with TRBJ1-2; D may be TRBD1 (5 bases). The CDR3 is 15 amino acids. Trimming took 1 base from V and 6 from J, leaving 15 bases between them. CDR3 nucleotide sequence: TGTGCCAGCAGTTTAGGGACTCCTCAGGGCCATGGCTACACCTTC. Amino acid sequence: CASSLGTPQGHGYTF.

This clonotype came up once. This may be a read error, as it is one base from a much larger clone. V usage is TRBV28 and J usage is TRBJ2-5; D possibly corresponds to TRBD2 (6 bases). CDR1 is MDHEN and CDR2 is SYDVKM in the germline V gene. V was cut by 8 bases and J by 3 bases, with 16 bases left in between. The CDR3 is 14 amino acids. The CDR3 region is CASLLTGEEETQYF. As DNA, the CDR3 is TGTGCCAGCTTGCTAACGGGAGAAGAAGAGACCCAGTACTTC.

The rearrangement links TRBV6-1 to TRBJ2-3; 14 bases match TRBD2. Germline V gene lookup returns CDR1 MNHNS and CDR2 SASEGT. Unmatched junction bases numbered 6, after V lost 10 bases and J lost 3 bases. The CDR3 covers 15 residues. The CDR3 DNA reads as TGTGCCACCCTTCGACTAGCGGGGGGGACAGATACGCAGTATTTT. It specifies CATLRLAGGTDTQYF.

The V call is TRBV7-3, the J call TRBJ2-6; TRBD1 is a possible D gene (5 bases). This CDR3 spans 17 amino acids. Per germline, CDR1 SGHTA and CDR2 FQGTGA. V was shortened by 0 bases and J by 2 bases, with 11 bases between the two germline ends. The chain's CDR3 is CASSLTSGLTGANVLTF. CDR3 DNA sequence: TGTGCCAGCAGCTTAACCTCAGGGCTGACTGGGGCCAACGTCCTGACTTTC.

This clonotype has only a few counts. J is TRBJ2-3 and V is TRBV20-1; unclear D gene. The CDR3 has 14 amino acids. V gave up 3 bases and J gave up 2 bases, with 12 bases separating them. Germline lookup yields CDR1 DFQATT and CDR2 SNEGSKA (reference sequence). This chain's CDR3 is CSASDGGNTDTQYF. CDR3 sequence (DNA): TGCAGTGCTAGTGACGGTGGGAACACAGATACGCAGTATTTT.

This clonotype was recorded many times. V gene TRBV7-8 combines with J gene TRBJ1-1, with D hard to call. The ends were cut back, 5 bases at V and 1 base at J, with 20 bases in the middle. The CDR3 sequence is 17 residues long. Germline V lookup: CDR1 SGHVS, CDR2 FQNEAQ. CDR3 nucleotides: TGTGCCAGCAGCGCATTCCGGACCTCGGCCTCGAACACTGAAGCTTTCTTT. Encoded protein: CASSAFRTSASNTEAFF.

This clonotype has a handful of counts. V is TRBV9 and J is TRBJ2-2, with 9 bases matching TRBD1. CDR1 is SGDLS, CDR2 YYNGEE, per germline. V trimming: 3 bases; J trimming: 4 bases; junction bases outside the gene matches: 4. This CDR3 has 15 amino acids. Here the CDR3 reads CASSEQGASTGELFF. CDR3 nucleotide sequence: TGTGCCAGCAGCGAACAGGGGGCGAGCACCGGGGAGCTGTTTTTT.

Remarks on this clonotype: A much larger clone differs from this one at a single base, so this may be a read error. The chain couples TRBV20-1 to TRBJ2-3; 10 bases agree with TRBD2. Per germline, CDR1 DFQATT and CDR2 SNEGSKA (reference sequence). The CDR3 length is 15 residues. Unmatched junction bases numbered 1, after V lost 0 bases and J lost 1 base. The CDR3 sequence: CSARDGTSGTDTQYF. The CDR3 nucleotides read TGCAGTGCTAGAGATGGGACTAGCGGCACAGATACGCAGTATTTT.

This clonotype occurred a few times. The junction shows a germline mismatch at one end, possibly a read error. J is TRBJ2-5 and V is TRBV11-2; the D gene is possibly TRBD2 (5 bases). The CDR3 totals 13 residues. Germline V lookup: CDR1 SGHAT, CDR2 FQNNGV. CDR3 in DNA: TGTGCCAGCGGCTTAGCCGGGGAAGAGACCCAGTACTTC. Its translation is CASGLAGEETQYF.

This clonotype was picked up many times. V gene TRBV7-2 combines with J gene TRBJ2-5; D is ambiguous. The CDR3 covers 14 residues. Germline CDR1 reads SGHTA; CDR2 reads FQGNSA. Trimming took off 7 bases at V and 2 bases at J, with 14 bases between the two ends. The CDR3 reads CASNRPTLQETQYF. DNA for the CDR3: TGTGCCAGCAACCGGCCGACGTTGCAAGAGACCCAGTACTTC.

At least ten counts were recorded for this clonotype. DNA for the CDR3: TGTGCCAGCAGTTTGGCGTTTTCACCCCTCCACTTT. The encoded protein is CASSLAFSPLHF. The chain recombines TRBV28 with TRBJ1-6; D unclear. The CDR3 has 12 amino acids. Trimming cost V 3 bases and J 9 bases, with 6 bases left between them. In germline, CDR1 is MDHEN, CDR2 SYDVKM.

A word on this clonotype: This may be a read error: a much more frequent sequence differs by one nucleotide. V is TRBV12-3 or TRBV12-4 and J is TRBJ2-7; 8 nucleotides align to TRBD2. The CDR3 runs to 16 residues. The CDR3 region is CANSPLPRAGAYEQYF. Here the CDR3 DNA reads TGTGCCAACAGTCCCTTGCCACGAGCGGGAGCCTACGAGCAGTACTTC.